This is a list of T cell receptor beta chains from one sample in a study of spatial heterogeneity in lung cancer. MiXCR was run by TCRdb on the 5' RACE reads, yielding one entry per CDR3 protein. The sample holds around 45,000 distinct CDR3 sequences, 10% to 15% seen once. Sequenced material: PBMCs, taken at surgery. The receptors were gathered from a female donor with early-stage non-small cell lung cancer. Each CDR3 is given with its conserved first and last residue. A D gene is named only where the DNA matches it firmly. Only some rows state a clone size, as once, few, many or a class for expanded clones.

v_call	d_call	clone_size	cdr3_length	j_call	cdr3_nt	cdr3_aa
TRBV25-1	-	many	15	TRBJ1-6	TGTGCCAGCAGTGATGGCGGCTCCTATAATTCACCCCTCCACTTT	CASSDGGSYNSPLHF
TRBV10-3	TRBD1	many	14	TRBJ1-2	TGTGCCATCAGCGATAGCTCGACAGGGATCGGCTACACCTTC	CAISDSSTGIGYTF
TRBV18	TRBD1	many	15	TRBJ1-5	TGTGCCAGCTCACCGGGACAGGGACGCAATCAGCCCCAGCATTTT	CASSPGQGRNQPQHF
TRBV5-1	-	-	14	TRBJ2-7	TGCGCCAGCAGCTTGGACCCGGGGGCGGGGGAGCAGTACTTC	CASSLDPGAGEQYF
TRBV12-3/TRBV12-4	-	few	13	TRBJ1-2	TGTGCCAGCAGTTTGGGGGTAACCTATGGCTACACCTTC	CASSLGVTYGYTF
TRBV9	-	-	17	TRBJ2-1	TGTGCCAGCAGCGTATGGCAGACCCCTTTTTCCTACAATGAGCAGTTCTTC	CASSVWQTPFSYNEQFF
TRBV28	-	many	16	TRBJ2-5	TGTGCCAGCAGTTTCCCCTTCAAGACAGCATCCGAGACCCAGTACTTC	CASSFPFKTASETQYF
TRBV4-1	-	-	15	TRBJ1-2	TGCGCCAGCAGCCAAGATCGAGGAAGGGGCTATGGCTACACCTTC	CASSQDRGRGYGYTF
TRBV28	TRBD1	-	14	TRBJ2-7	TGTGCCAGCAACCCCGGGACAGGGGGTCACGAGCAGTACTTC	CASNPGTGGHEQYF
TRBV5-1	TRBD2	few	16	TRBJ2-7	TGCGCCAGCAGCCGCTCCCGCGGGGGGAGCTCCTACGAGCAGTACTTC	CASSRSRGGSSYEQYF
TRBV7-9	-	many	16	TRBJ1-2	TGTGCCAGCAGCTTAGAGGGCCCAACAGTCCACTATGGCTACACCTTC	CASSLEGPTVHYGYTF
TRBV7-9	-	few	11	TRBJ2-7	TGTGCCAGCAGCTTGTACGACGAGCAGTACTTC	CASSLYDEQYF
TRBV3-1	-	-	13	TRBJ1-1	TGTGCCAGCAGCCGCAGAAGGAACACTGAAGCTTTCTTT	CASSRRRNTEAFF
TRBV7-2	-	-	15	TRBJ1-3	TGTGCCAGCAACATACCACAGGACTCTGGAAACACCATATATTTT	CASNIPQDSGNTIYF
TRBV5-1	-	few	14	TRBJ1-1	TGCGCCAGCAGTTCGGGGGGCACGAACACTGAAGCTTTCTTT	CASSSGGTNTEAFF
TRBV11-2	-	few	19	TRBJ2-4	TGTGCCAGCAGCTTAGAGGCAGGGCTACCACTTCTAGCCAAAAACATTCAGTACTTC	CASSLEAGLPLLAKNIQYF
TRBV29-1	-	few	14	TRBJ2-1	TGCAGCGGGTTGGGGACCCGCTCCTACAATGAGCAGTTCTTC	CSGLGTRSYNEQFF
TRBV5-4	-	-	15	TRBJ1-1	TGTGCCAGCAGCCTTAGAGCGGACCTCAGGGGCGAAGCTTTCTTT	CASSLRADLRGEAFF
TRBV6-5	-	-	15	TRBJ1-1	TGTGCCAGCAGTTACGTTGGGGTTCGGGACACTGAAGCTTTCTTT	CASSYVGVRDTEAFF
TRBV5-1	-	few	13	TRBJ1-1	TGCGCCAGCAGGGAAACCTGGGGCACTGAAGCTTTCTTT	CASRETWGTEAFF
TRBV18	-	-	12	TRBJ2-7	TGTGCCAGCTCACCACTCAGTGACGAGCAGTACTTC	CASSPLSDEQYF
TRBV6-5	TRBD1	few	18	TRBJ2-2	TGTGCCAGCAGATATGGGGCGGTGGGACAGACTGTGACCGGGGAGCTGTTTTTT	CASRYGAVGQTVTGELFF
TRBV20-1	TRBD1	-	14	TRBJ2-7	TGCAGTGCCTTCCCCGAGGACAGGATCTACGAGCAGTACTTC	CSAFPEDRIYEQYF
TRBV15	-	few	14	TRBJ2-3	TGTGCCACCAGCAGAGATGATGGCACAGATACGCAGTATTTT	CATSRDDGTDTQYF
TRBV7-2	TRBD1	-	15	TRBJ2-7	TGTGCCAGCAGCTTTGACAGGGGCCTCTCCTACGAGCAGTACTTC	CASSFDRGLSYEQYF
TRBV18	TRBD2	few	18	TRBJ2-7	TGTGCCAGCTCACCTACCCACCTAGCGGGGGTTTCCACCTACGAGCAGTACTTC	CASSPTHLAGVSTYEQYF
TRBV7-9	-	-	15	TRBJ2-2	TGTGCCAGCAGCCCTGTCAGATCGAACACCGGGGAGCTGTTTTTT	CASSPVRSNTGELFF
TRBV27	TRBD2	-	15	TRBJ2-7	TGTGCCAGCAGTTTAGGCGGGGGACGGTACTACGAGCAGTACTTC	CASSLGGGRYYEQYF
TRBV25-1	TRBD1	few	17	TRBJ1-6	TGTGCCAGCACCCTGGGGGACAGGGTGAACGGGGGATCACCCCTCCACTTT	CASTLGDRVNGGSPLHF
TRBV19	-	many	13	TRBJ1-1	TGTGCCAGTAGTTCCCGACAGTACACTGAAGCTTTCTTT	CASSSRQYTEAFF
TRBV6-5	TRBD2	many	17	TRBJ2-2	TGTGCCAGCAGTTACTCGAATCCTAGCGGGGGGACCGGGGAGCTGTTTTTT	CASSYSNPSGGTGELFF
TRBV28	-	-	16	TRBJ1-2	TGTGCCAGCAGACCCGGGTCTCTCGACTACGGGTATGGCTACACCTTC	CASRPGSLDYGYGYTF
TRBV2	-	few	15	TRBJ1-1	TGTGCCAGCAGGAGGGGGGAACAAATGAACACTGAAGCTTTCTTT	CASRRGEQMNTEAFF
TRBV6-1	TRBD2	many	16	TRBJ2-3	TGTGCCAGCAGTGAAGTTCTGAGCGGGGGGGCTGATACGCAGTATTTT	CASSEVLSGGADTQYF
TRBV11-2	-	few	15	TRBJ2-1	TGTGCCAGCAGCTTTATGATCACGTCAGGCCATGAGCAGTTCTTC	CASSFMITSGHEQFF
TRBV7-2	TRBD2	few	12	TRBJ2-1	TGTGCCAGCAGCTCGCGGGGGAGGGGGCAGTTCTTC	CASSSRGRGQFF
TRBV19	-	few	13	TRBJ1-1	TGTGCCAGTAGGACAGGATTTAACACTGAAGCTTTCTTT	CASRTGFNTEAFF
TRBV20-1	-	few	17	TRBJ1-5	TGCAGTGCCGTGGGGCAGGGGCAGCCGGTTCTCAATCAGCCCCAGCATTTT	CSAVGQGQPVLNQPQHF
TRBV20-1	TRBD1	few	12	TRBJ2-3	TGCAGTGCAAGACAGGGGATAGATACGCAGTATTTT	CSARQGIDTQYF
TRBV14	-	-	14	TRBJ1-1	TGTGCCAGCAGCCAACCGGGGATGAACACTGAAGCTTTCTTT	CASSQPGMNTEAFF